The clone carrying this T cell receptor beta chain has only a few counts. As yet, its antigen is unknown. This entry belongs to a study of monozygotic twins with cystic fibrosis. This table comes from immunoSEQ multiplex PCR, and its TCRdb copy is limited to in-frame clones, with some not included. Found here are 30,000 to 35,000 clones, roughly 66% of them singletons; the top ten hold under 0.9%. The V gene end was trimmed by 6 bases and the J gene end by 2 bases; junction bases not matched to a gene: 5. Germline lookup yields CDR1 SEHNR and CDR2 FQNEAQ (reference sequence). This CDR3 is built from 15 residues. Study-level points and caveats: Monozygotic CF twins shared more identical nucleotide clonotypes than unrelated patients. J usage was most co-twin-similar in 8 of 16 pairs, V in 13.

The chain links TRBV7-9 to TRBJ1-4, with 8 bases lining up with TRBD1. The sequencing input was blood. This clonotype was obtained from a girl between 5 and 17 years old with cystic fibrosis. The CDR3 DNA reads as TGTGCCAGCAGACCCTACAGGGGGACTAATGAAAAACTGTTTTTT. Residues: CASRPYRGTNEKLFF.